This is a list of T cell receptor beta chains from one sample in a study of post-analysis software for immune sequencing data. TCRdb used MiXCR to reprocess the PCR reads, holding one entry per CDR3 protein. The sample includes 180,000 or so distinct CDR3 sequences, 29% of them seen just once. Source material: blood. The source of these receptors is a girl under 18 with multiple sclerosis. The CDR3 runs from the conserved cysteine through the conserved F or W. Each record gives: CDR3 DNA, CDR3 protein, D gene, clone size, V gene, J gene. D genes are given only for firm matches. The size field is filled for only some rows; it gives once, few, many or a size class.

cdr3_nt: TGTGCCAGCAGTTTTCGGGCCCCGGACAACACTGAAGCTTTCTTT; cdr3_aa: CASSFRAPDNTEAFF; d_call: .; clone_size: few; v_call: TRBV12-3/TRBV12-4; j_call: TRBJ1-1
cdr3_nt: TGCAGTGCTAGACAGGGGCCGGTGAGCAATCAGCCCCAGCATTTT; cdr3_aa: CSARQGPVSNQPQHF; d_call: .; clone_size: few; v_call: TRBV20-1; j_call: TRBJ1-5
cdr3_nt: TGTGCCAGCAGTTACGGGGGTGGGGGCCCAGTGAGGAACGTCCTGACTTTC; cdr3_aa: CASSYGGGGPVRNVLTF; d_call: .; clone_size: .; v_call: TRBV6-2/TRBV6-3; j_call: TRBJ2-6
cdr3_nt: TGTGCCAGCAGGAGAGGGTGGGCGGCGAACACTGAAGCTTTCTTT; cdr3_aa: CASRRGWAANTEAFF; d_call: .; clone_size: few; v_call: TRBV6-5; j_call: TRBJ1-1
cdr3_nt: TGTGCCAGCAGCTTTCCTCGCTATAATTCACCCCTCCACTTT; cdr3_aa: CASSFPRYNSPLHF; d_call: .; clone_size: few; v_call: TRBV5-5; j_call: TRBJ1-6
cdr3_nt: TGTGCCAGCAGCCAAGTCCCACAGGGGGCGCCCGTTGTTGAAGCTTTCTTT; cdr3_aa: CASSQVPQGAPVVEAFF; d_call: TRBD1; clone_size: .; v_call: TRBV4-2; j_call: TRBJ1-1
cdr3_nt: TGCAGCGTGGGAGCGGATAGGAATTCACCCCTCCACTTT; cdr3_aa: CSVGADRNSPLHF; d_call: .; clone_size: .; v_call: TRBV29-1; j_call: TRBJ1-6
cdr3_nt: TGTGCCAGCAGGCCCGGGACCGCGAGCTACGAGCAGTACTTC; cdr3_aa: CASRPGTASYEQYF; d_call: .; clone_size: many; v_call: TRBV12-3/TRBV12-4; j_call: TRBJ2-7
cdr3_nt: TGTGCCAGCAGCTTAGATCGAGGCAGGGAGGGCATTCAGTACTTC; cdr3_aa: CASSLDRGREGIQYF; d_call: TRBD2; clone_size: .; v_call: TRBV11-2; j_call: TRBJ2-4
cdr3_nt: TGCAGCGGAGACAGGGGGCGCCTGACTGAAGCTTTCTTT; cdr3_aa: CSGDRGRLTEAFF; d_call: TRBD1; clone_size: few; v_call: TRBV29-1; j_call: TRBJ1-1
cdr3_nt: TGTGCCAGCAGTTCGATAGTGGGATCCGGGACGGCCTCCTACGAGCAGTACTTC; cdr3_aa: CASSSIVGSGTASYEQYF; d_call: .; clone_size: many; v_call: TRBV12-3/TRBV12-4; j_call: TRBJ2-7